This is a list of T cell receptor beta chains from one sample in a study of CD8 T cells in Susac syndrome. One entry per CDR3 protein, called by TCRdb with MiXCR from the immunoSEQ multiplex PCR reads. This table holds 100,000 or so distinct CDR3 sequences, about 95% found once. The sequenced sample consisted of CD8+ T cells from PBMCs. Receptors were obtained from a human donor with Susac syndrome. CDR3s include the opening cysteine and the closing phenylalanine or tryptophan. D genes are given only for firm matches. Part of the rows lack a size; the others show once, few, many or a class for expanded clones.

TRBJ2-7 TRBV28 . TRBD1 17 TGTGCCAGCAGAGGCCGGGACAGGGAAAACCACTACTACGAGCAGTACTTC CASRGRDRENHYYEQYF
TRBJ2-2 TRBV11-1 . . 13 TGTGCCAGCAGCTTGGGGAGGTCCGGGGAGCTGTTTTTT CASSLGRSGELFF
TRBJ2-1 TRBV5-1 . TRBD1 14 TGCGCCAGCAGCCTGGGACAGACTTACAATGAGCAGTTCTTC CASSLGQTYNEQFF
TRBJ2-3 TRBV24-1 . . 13 TGTGCCACCAGTGCCGGGCCGCACGGTACGCAGTATTTT CATSAGPHGTQYF
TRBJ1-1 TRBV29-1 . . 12 TGCAGCGCTGGATTGGCGAACACTGAAGCTTTCTTT CSAGLANTEAFF
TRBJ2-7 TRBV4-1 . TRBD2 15 TGCGCCAGCAGCCAAGGAGCTAGCGGGGACTACGAGCAGTACTTC CASSQGASGDYEQYF
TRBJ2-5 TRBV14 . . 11 TGTGCCAGCAGCCACGAAGAGACCCAGTACTTC CASSHEETQYF
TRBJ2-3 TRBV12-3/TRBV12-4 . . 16 TGTGCCAGCAGTCCCACGGGACTGCCTAGCACAGATACGCAGTATTTT CASSPTGLPSTDTQYF
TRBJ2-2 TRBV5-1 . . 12 TGCGCCAGCAGCTTGGATGGCGGGGAGCTGTTTTTT CASSLDGGELFF
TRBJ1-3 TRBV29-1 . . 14 TGCAGCGGGCGGGCGGCCGAGCCGAGAAACACCATATATTTT CSGRAAEPRNTIYF
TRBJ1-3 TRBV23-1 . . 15 TGCGCCAGCTGGGTGCGCAGGCGACCGAACTACACCATATATTTT CASWVRRRPNYTIYF
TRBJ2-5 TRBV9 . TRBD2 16 TGTGCCAGCGGCGGAGGGGCGGGAGGGCCTGTAGAGACCCAGTACTTC CASGGGAGGPVETQYF
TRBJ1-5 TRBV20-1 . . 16 TGCAGTGCTAGTATGTGGGGAGACCATAGCAATCAGCCCCAGCATTTT CSASMWGDHSNQPQHF
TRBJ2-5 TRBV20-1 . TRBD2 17 TGCAGTGCTAGAGATCCGGGACTAGCGAGCCCTCAAGAGACCCAGTACTTC CSARDPGLASPQETQYF
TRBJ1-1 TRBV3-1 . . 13 TGTGCCAGCAGCCAAGATAGGAGGCAGGAAGCTTTCTTT CASSQDRRQEAFF
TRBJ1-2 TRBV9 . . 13 TGTGCCAGCGAGGGCAAACCTAACTATGGCTACACCTTC CASEGKPNYGYTF
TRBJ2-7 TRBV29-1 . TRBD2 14 TGCAGCGTTGACCTAGCGGGGGCCCTAAACGAGCAGTACTTC CSVDLAGALNEQYF
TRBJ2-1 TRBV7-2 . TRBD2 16 TGTGCCAGCAGCTTACCCTCGGGACTAGCTGTCAATGAGCAGTTCTTC CASSLPSGLAVNEQFF
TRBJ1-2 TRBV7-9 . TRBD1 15 TGTGCCAGCACCTCACCGACTGACAGGGACTATGGCTACACCTTC CASTSPTDRDYGYTF
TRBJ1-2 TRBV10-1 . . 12 TGCGCCAGCAGTGAGGATGGTAATGGCTACACCTTC CASSEDGNGYTF
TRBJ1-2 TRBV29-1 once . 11 TGCAGCGTACGGGGCCGGAGTGGCTACACCTTC CSVRGRSGYTF
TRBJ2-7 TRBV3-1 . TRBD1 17 TGTGCCAGCAGCCAAGATCGGATCTGGGACAGCTCCTACGAGCAGTACTTC CASSQDRIWDSSYEQYF
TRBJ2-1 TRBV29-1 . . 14 TGCAGCGCCCACGTGGGTGGCTCCTACAATGAGCAGTTCTTC CSAHVGGSYNEQFF
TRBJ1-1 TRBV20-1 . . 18 TGCAGTGCCGTACCGGATGGTAACGTGACCCCGTTGAACACTGAAGCTTTCTTT CSAVPDGNVTPLNTEAFF
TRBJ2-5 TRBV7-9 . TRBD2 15 TGTGCCAGCAGCCGTAGCGGGCGAGTACAAGAGACCCAGTACTTC CASSRSGRVQETQYF
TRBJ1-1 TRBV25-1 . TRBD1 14 TGTGCCAGCAGTGAGCCAGGACAGGGGGCTGAAGCTTTCTTT CASSEPGQGAEAFF
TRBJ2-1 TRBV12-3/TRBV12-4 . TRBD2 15 TGTGCCAGCAGTTTATTGATGGGGGGGGAGAGTGAGCAGTTCTTC CASSLLMGGESEQFF
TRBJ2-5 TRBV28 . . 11 TGTGCCAGCCGGCACCAAGAGACCCAGTACTTC CASRHQETQYF
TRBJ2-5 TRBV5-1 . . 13 TGCGCCAGCAGCTTGGACATGGAAGAGACCCAGTACTTC CASSLDMEETQYF
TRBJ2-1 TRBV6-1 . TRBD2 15 TGTGCCAGCAGCGGACTAGCGGGGGCTCACAATGAGCAGTTCTTC CASSGLAGAHNEQFF
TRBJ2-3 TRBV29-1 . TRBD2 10 TGCACCGGACTAGCTGATGAATGGTATTTT CTGLADEWYF
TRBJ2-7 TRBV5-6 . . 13 TGTGCCAGCAGCTGGGGCAGGGGATACGAGCAGTACTTC CASSWGRGYEQYF
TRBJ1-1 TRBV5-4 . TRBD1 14 TGTGCCAGCAGCAGCGACAGGGGGCTTCGAGTAGCTTTCTTT CASSSDRGLRVAFF
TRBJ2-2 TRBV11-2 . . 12 TGTGCCAGCAGCCTTTTGAGCGGGGAGCTGTTTTTT CASSLLSGELFF
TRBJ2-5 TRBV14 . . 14 TGTGCCAGCAGCCAAGGGCAGTACCAAGAGACCCAGTACTTC CASSQGQYQETQYF
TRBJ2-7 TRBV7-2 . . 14 TGTGCCAGCAGCACGCCGGCGGGTTCCTACGAGCAGTACTTC CASSTPAGSYEQYF
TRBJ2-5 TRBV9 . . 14 TGTGCCAGCAGCCCCCAGGGAGTGAGGGAGACCCAGTACTTC CASSPQGVRETQYF
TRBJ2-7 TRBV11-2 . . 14 TGTGCCAGCAGCAGATCCGGGACGGAAAACGAGCAGTACTTC CASSRSGTENEQYF
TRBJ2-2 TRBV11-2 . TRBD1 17 TGTGCCAGCAGCTTCCCAGGAAACAGGGGAGAGGTCGGGGAGCTGTTTTTT CASSFPGNRGEVGELFF
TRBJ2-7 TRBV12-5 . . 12 TGTGCTAGTGGTTTTTCTGAGGACGAGCAGTACTTC CASGFSEDEQYF
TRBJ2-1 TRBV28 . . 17 TGTGCCAGCAGTTTACCCCCGGGGTTCAGGGGAGACAATGAGCAGTTCTTC CASSLPPGFRGDNEQFF
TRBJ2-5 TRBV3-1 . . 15 TGTGCCAGCAGCCAAGCGCACATCTTACAAGAGACCCAGTACTTC CASSQAHILQETQYF
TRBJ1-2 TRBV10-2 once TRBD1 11 TGCGCCAGCCGACAGGGGCCCGGCTACACCTTC CASRQGPGYTF
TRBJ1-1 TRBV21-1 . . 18 TGTGCCAGCAGCAGTACGGTTTTTTCTAGGCACAGGAACACTGAAGCTTTCTTT CASSSTVFSRHRNTEAFF
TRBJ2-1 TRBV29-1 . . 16 TGCAGCGTTGAAGCCCGTCAGCTAAGCTCCTACAATGAGCAGTTCTTC CSVEARQLSSYNEQFF
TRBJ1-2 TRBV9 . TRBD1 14 TGTGCCAGCAGCGGGACAGGGGGGAACTATGGCTACACCTTC CASSGTGGNYGYTF
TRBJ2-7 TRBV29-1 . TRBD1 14 TGCAGCGTTGAACACCGGGACAGGGGGGGCGAGCAGTACTTC CSVEHRDRGGEQYF
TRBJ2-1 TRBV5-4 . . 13 TGTGCCAGCAGCTTGAGTCCAAACAATGAGCAGTTCTTC CASSLSPNNEQFF
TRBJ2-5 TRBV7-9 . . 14 TGTGCCAGCAGGTCGGAGGGGTACCAAGAGACCCAGTACTTC CASRSEGYQETQYF
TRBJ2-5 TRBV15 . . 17 TGTGCCACCAGCAGAGCTGGGAGCGCCCAGTACCAAGAGACCCAGTACTTC CATSRAGSAQYQETQYF
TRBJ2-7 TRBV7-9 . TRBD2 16 TGTGCCAGCAGCTTAGGCGGAGCGGGAGTAGAGTACGAGCAGTACTTC CASSLGGAGVEYEQYF